The subject of this entry is one TCR beta chain. This specimen belongs to a study of technical replicates of blood from a handful of donors. Profiling relied on immunoSEQ multiplex PCR, and the TCRdb table lists in-frame clones only, not all of them. The data show approximately 58,000 clones, roughly 86% seen once. Specimen: PBMCs. This receptor was obtained from a human donor in good health. Some clones in this sample may be carry-over from other donors' samples.

The CDR3 is CASSLLSGQGIQPQHF. In DNA form, the CDR3 reads TGTGCCAGCAGTTTACTCAGCGGACAGGGGATTCAGCCCCAGCATTTT. V usage is TRBV27 and J usage is TRBJ1-5; TRBD1 aligns across 9 bases. The germline V gene encodes CDR1 MNHEY and CDR2 SMNVEV (reference sequence). J was trimmed by 6 bases and V by 2 bases; bases with no gene match: 8. The CDR3 is 16 amino acids.